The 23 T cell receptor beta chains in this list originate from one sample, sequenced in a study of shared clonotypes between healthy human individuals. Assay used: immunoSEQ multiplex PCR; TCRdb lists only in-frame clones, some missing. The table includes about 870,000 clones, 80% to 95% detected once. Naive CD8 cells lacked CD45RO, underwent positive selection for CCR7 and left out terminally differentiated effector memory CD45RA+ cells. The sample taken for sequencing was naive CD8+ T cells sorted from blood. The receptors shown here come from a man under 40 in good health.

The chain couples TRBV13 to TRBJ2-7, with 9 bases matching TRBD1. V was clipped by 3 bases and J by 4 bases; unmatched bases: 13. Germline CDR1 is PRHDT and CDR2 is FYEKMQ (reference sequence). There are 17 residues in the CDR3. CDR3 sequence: CASSLVGLGQGFYEQYF. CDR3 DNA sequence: TGTGCCAGCAGCTTGGTAGGCTTAGGACAGGGGTTTTACGAGCAGTACTTC.

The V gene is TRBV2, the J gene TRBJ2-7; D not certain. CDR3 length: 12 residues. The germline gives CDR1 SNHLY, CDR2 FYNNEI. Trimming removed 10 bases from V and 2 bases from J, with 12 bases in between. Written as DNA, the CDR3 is TGTGCCACTGCTGACGGACCCTACGAGCAGTACTTC. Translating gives CATADGPYEQYF.

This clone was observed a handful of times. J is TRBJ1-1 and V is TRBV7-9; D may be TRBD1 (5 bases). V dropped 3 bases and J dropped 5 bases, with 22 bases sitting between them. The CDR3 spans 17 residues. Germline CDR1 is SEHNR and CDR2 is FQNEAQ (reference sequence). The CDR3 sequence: CASSFNPRGPRDTEAFF. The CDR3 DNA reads TGTGCCAGCAGCTTTAATCCTCGGGGACCCCGTGATACTGAAGCTTTCTTT.

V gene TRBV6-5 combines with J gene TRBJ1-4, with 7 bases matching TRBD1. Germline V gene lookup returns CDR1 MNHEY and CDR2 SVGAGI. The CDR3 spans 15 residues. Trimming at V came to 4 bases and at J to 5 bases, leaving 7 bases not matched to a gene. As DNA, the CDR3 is TGTGCCAGCAGTTTGATCCAGGGGGACAATGAAAAACTGTTTTTT. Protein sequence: CASSLIQGDNEKLFF.

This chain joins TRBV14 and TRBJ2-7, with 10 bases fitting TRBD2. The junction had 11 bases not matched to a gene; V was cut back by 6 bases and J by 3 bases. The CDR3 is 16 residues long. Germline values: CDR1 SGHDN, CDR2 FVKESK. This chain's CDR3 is CASSPSLGLAVYEQYF. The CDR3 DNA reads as TGTGCCAGCAGTCCCAGTTTAGGACTAGCGGTCTACGAGCAGTACTTC.

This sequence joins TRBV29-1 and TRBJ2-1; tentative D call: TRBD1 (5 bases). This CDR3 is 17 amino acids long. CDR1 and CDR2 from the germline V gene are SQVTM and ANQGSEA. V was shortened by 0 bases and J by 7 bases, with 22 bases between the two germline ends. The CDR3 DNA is TGCAGCGTTGAAGATATGGGCAGGGAACCTTTTGGGAATGAGCAGTTCTTC. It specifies CSVEDMGREPFGNEQFF.

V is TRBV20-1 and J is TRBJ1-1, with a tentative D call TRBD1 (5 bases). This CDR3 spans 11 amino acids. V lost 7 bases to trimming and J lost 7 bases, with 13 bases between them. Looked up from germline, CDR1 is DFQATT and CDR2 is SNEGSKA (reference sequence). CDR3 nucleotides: TGCAGTGGGGGCTACAGGAATGAAGCTTTCTTT. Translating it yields CSGGYRNEAFF.

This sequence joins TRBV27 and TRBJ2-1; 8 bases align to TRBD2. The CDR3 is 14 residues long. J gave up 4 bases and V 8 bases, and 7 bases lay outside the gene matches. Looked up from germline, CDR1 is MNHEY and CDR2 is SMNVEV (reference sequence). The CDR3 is CASCSGGWYNEQFF. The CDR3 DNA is TGTGCCAGCTGCTCGGGAGGGTGGTACAATGAGCAGTTCTTC.

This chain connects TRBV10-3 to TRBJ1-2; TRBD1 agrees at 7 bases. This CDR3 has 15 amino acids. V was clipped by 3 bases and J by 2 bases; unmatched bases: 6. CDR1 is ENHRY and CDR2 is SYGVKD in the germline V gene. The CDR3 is CAISDRAGGNYGYTF. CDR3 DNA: TGTGCCATCAGTGACCGGGCAGGGGGGAACTATGGCTACACCTTC.

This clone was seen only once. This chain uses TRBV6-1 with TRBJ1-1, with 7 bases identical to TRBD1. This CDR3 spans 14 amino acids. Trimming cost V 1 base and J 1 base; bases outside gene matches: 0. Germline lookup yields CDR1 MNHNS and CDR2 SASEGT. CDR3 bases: TGTGCCAGCAGTGAAGACAGGGGGAACACTGAAGCTTTCTTT. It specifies CASSEDRGNTEAFF.

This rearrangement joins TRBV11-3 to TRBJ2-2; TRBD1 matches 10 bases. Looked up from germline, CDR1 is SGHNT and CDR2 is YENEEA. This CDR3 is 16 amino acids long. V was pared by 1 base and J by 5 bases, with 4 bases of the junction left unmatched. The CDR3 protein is CASSLGRTGGTGELFF. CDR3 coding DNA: TGTGCCAGCAGCTTAGGCCGGACAGGGGGTACCGGGGAGCTGTTTTTT.

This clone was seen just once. DNA for the CDR3: TGTGCCAGTATGGAGCCTACTTCAGATACGCAGTATTTT. Translating it yields CASMEPTSDTQYF. V usage is TRBV27 and J usage is TRBJ2-3; D call uncertain. The germline gives CDR1 MNHEY, CDR2 SMNVEV (reference sequence). The CDR3 totals 13 residues. V was clipped by 9 bases and J by 4 bases, with 14 bases between them.

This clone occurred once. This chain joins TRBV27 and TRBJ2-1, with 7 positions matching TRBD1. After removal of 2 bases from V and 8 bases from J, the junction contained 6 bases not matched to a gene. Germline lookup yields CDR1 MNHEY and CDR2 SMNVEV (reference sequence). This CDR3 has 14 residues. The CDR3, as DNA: TGTGCCAGCAGTTTAAAGCAAACAGGGGATGAGCAGTTCTTC. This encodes CASSLKQTGDEQFF.

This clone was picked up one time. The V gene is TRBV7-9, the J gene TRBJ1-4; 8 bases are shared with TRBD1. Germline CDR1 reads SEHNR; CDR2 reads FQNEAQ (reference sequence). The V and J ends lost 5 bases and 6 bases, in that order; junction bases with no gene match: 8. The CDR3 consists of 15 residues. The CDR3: CASSPQTGEDEKLFF. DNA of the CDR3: TGTGCCAGCAGCCCACAGACAGGGGAGGATGAAAAACTGTTTTTT. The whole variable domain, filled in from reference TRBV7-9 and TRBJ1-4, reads DTGVSQNPRHKITKRGQNVTFRCDPISEHNRLYWYRQTLGQGPEFLTYFQNEAQLEKSRLLSDRFSAERPKGSFSTLEIQRTEQGDSAMYLCASSPQTGEDEKLFFGSGTQLSVL.

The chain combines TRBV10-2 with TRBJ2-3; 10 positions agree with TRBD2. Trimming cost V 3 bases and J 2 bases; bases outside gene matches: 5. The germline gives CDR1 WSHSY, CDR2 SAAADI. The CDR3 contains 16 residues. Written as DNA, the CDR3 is TGCGCCAGCAGTGACTTAGCGGGAGGACCCACAGATACGCAGTATTTT. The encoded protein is CASSDLAGGPTDTQYF.

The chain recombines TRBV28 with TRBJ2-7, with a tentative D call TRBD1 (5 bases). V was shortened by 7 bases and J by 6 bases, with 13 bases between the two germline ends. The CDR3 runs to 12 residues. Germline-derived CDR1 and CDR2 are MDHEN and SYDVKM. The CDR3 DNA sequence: TGTGCCAGCAATCCCAGGGTGGGCGAGCAGTACTTC. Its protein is CASNPRVGEQYF. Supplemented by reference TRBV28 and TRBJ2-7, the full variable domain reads DVKVTQSSRYLVKRTGEKVFLECVQDMDHENMFWYRQDPGLGLRLIYFSYDVKMKEKGDIPEGYSVSREKKERFSLILESASTNQTSMYLCASNPRVGEQYFGPGTRLTVT.

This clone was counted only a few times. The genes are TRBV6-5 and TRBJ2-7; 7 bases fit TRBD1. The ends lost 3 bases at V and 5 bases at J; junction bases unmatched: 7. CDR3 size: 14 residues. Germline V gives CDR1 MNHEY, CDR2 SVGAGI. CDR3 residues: CASSYTGVPDEQYF. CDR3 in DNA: TGTGCCAGCAGTTATACAGGGGTACCTGACGAGCAGTACTTC.

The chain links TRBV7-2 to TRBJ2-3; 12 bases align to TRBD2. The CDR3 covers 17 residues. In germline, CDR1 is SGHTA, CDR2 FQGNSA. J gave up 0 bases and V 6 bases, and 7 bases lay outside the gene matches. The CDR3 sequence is CASSTDGTSGSTDTQYF. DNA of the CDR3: TGTGCCAGCAGTACGGACGGGACTAGCGGGAGCACAGATACGCAGTATTTT.

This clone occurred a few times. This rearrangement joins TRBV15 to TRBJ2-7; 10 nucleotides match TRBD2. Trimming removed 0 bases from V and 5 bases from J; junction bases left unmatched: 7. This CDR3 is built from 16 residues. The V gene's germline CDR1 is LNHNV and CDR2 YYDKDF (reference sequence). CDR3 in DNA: TGTGCCACCAGCAGAGATCTTCTAGCGGGAGCCCACGAGCAGTACTTC. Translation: CATSRDLLAGAHEQYF.

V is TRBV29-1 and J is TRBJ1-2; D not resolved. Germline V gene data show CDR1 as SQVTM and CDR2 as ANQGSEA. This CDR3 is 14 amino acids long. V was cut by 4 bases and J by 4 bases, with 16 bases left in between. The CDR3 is CSVVTAIGPYGYTF. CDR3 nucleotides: TGCAGCGTTGTGACGGCTATAGGCCCCTATGGCTACACCTTC.

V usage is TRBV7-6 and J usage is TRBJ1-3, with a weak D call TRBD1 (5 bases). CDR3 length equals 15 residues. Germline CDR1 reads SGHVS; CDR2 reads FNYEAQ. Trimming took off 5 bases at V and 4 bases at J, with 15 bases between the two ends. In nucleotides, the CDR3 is TGTGCCAGCAGCCCACTCCGGGACCAAGGAAACACCATATATTTT. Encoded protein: CASSPLRDQGNTIYF. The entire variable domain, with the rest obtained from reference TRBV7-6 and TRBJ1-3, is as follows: GAGVSQSPRYKVTKRGQDVALRCDPISGHVSLYWYRQALGQGPEFLTYFNYEAQQDKSGLPNDRFSAERPEGSISTLTIQRTEQRDSAMYRCASSPLRDQGNTIYFGEGSWLTVV.

The CDR3 DNA reads as TGTGCCAGCAGCCGATGGGACAGGGAACGTGGCTACACCTTC. Translation gives CASSRWDRERGYTF. The rearrangement uses TRBV7-9 and TRBJ1-2; 9 nucleotides match TRBD1. The CDR3 is 14 residues long. V was clipped by 5 bases and J by 7 bases; unmatched bases: 8. CDR1 and CDR2 from the germline V gene are SEHNR and FQNEAQ (reference sequence).

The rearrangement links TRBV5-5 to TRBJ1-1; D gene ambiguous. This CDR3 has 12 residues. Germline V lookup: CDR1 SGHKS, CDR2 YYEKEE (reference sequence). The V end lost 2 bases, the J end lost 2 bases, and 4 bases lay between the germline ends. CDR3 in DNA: TGTGCCAGCAGCTTCACCAACACTGAAGCTTTCTTT. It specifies CASSFTNTEAFF.